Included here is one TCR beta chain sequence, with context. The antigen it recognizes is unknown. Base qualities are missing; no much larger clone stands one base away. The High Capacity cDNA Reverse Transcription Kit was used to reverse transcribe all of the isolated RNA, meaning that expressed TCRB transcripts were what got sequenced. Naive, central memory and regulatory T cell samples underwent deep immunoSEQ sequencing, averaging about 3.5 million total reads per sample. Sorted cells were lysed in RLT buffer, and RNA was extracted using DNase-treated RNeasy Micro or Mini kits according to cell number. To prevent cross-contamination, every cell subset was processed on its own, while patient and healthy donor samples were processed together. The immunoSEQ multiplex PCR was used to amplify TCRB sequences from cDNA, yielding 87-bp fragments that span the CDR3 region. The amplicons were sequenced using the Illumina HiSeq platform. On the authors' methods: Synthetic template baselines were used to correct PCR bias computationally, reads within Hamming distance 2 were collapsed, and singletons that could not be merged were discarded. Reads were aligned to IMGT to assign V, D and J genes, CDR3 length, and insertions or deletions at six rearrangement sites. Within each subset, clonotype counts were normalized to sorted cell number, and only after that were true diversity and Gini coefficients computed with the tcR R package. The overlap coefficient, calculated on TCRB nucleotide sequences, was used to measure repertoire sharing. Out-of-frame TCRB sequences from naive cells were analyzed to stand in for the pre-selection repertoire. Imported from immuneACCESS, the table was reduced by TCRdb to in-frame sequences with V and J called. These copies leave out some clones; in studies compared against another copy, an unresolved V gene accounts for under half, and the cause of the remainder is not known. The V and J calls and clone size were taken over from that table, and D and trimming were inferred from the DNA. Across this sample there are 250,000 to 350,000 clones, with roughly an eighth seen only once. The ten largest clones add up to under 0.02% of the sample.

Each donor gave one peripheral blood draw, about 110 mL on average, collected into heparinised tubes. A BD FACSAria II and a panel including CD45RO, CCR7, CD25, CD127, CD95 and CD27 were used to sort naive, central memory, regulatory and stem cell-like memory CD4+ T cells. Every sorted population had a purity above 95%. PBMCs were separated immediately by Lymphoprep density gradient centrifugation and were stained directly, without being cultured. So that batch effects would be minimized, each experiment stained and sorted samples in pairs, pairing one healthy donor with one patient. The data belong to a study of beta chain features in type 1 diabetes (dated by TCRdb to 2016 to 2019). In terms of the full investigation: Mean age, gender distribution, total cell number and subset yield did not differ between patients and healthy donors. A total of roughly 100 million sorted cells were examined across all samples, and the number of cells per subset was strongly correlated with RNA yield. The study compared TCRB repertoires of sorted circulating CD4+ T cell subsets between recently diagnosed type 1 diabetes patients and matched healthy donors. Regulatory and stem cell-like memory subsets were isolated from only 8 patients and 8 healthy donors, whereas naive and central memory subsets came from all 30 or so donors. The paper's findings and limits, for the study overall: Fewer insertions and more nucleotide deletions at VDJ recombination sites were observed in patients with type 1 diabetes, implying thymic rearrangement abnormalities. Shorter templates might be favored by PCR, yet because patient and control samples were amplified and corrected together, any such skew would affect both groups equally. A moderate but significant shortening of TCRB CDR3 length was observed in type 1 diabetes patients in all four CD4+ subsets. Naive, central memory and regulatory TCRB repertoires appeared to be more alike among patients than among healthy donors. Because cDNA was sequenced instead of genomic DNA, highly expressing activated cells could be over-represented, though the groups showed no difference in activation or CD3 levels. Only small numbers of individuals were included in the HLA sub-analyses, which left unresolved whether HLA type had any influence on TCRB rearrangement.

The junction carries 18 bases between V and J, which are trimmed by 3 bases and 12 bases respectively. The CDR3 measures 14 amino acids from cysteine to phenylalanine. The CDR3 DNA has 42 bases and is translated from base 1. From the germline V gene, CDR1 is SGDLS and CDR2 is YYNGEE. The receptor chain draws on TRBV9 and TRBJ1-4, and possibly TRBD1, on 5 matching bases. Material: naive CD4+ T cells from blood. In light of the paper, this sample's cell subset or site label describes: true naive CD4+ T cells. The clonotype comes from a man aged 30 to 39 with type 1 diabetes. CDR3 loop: CASSETPAGRELFF. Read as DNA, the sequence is TGTGCCAGCAGCGAGACCCCGGCAGGGAGGGAACTGTTTTTT. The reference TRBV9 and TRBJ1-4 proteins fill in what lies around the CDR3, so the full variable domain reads DSGVTQTPKHLITATGQRVTLRCSPRSGDLSVYWYQQSLDQGLQFLIQYYNGEERAKGNILERFSAQQFPDLHSELNLSSLELGDSALYFCASSETPAGRELFFGSGTQLSVL.